The 8 T cell receptor beta chains listed next were all sequenced from one sample in a study of T-cell memory formation after mild COVID-19. TCRdb re-derived calls from the 5' RACE reads in MiXCR, one entry per CDR3 protein. The sample includes 50,000 to 70,000 distinct CDR3 sequences, 10% to 15% seen only once; the top ten take around a quarter. Sequenced: PBMCs or a T cell subset sorted from them (not recorded which). These receptors were collected from a man aged 18 to 30 who had mild COVID-19 (a few samples of this study predate the infection). Cell type and time point are not known.

The J gene is TRBJ1-2, the V gene TRBV20-1; TRBD1 matches 8 bases. V lost 1 base and J lost 4; bases outside the gene matches: 2. Germline V lookup: CDR1 DFQATT, CDR2 SNEGSKA (reference sequence). The length of the CDR3 is 13 residues. CDR3 region: CSARGTGPYGYTF. The CDR3 bases are TGCAGTGCTAGAGGGACAGGGCCCTATGGCTACACCTTC.

J is TRBJ2-2 and V is TRBV7-2; D possibly uses TRBD1 or TRBD2 (5 bases each). The CDR3 runs 15 residues. The ends were cut back, 5 bases at V and 3 bases at J, with 13 bases in the middle. Per germline, CDR1 SGHTA and CDR2 FQGNSA. For the CDR3, the DNA is TGTGCCAGCAGCGACGGGACGGGCTACACCGGGGAGCTGTTTTTT. Translated, it gives CASSDGTGYTGELFF.

The J gene is TRBJ1-1, the V gene TRBV7-2; TRBD1 aligns across 9 bases. Looked up from germline, CDR1 is SGHTA and CDR2 is FQGNSA. The CDR3 length is 13 residues. V gave up 7 bases and J gave up 10 bases; unmatched junction bases: 10. In nucleotides, the CDR3 is TGTGCCAGCATCCCAAGAGGACAGGGGATAGCTTTCTTT. Translation: CASIPRGQGIAFF.

The sample holds many counts of this clonotype. CDR3: CAISQQGSYEQYV. The CDR3 coding sequence is TGTGCCATCAGTCAACAGGGTTCTTACGAGCAGTACGTC. This sequence joins TRBV10-3 and TRBJ2-7, with TRBD1 as a possible D gene (6 bases). This CDR3 comprises 13 residues. With 5 bases removed from V and 4 bases from J, the gap between germline ends came to 12 bases. CDR1 and CDR2 (germline): ENHRY, SYGVKD.

The chain combines TRBV5-6 with TRBJ2-7; D gene unclear. There are 12 residues in the CDR3. From germline, CDR1 is SGHDT and CDR2 YYEEEE. The V gene lost 4 bases and the J gene lost 1 base, with 6 bases spanning the gap. The CDR3 loop reads CASSMGSYEQYV. In nucleotides, the CDR3 is TGTGCCAGCAGCATGGGTTCCTACGAGCAGTACGTC.

This clonotype was detected many times. V is TRBV6-6 and J is TRBJ2-7; 7 bases match TRBD1. The trim removed 2 bases at V and 6 bases at J, leaving 13 bases unmatched. Germline CDR1 and CDR2: MNHNY and SVGAGI (reference sequence). The length of the CDR3 is 16 residues. CDR3 in amino acids: CASSYVPNKQGSEQYV. CDR3 nucleotides: TGTGCCAGCAGTTACGTCCCGAATAAACAGGGGTCCGAGCAGTACGTC.

In its sample, this clonotype was seen a few times. V is TRBV6-2 or TRBV6-3 and J is TRBJ1-5, with 8 nucleotides matching TRBD1. CDR1 is MNHEY, CDR2 SVGEGT, per germline. The ends lost 5 bases at V and 6 bases at J; junction bases unmatched: 9. The CDR3 runs to 15 residues. The CDR3 DNA is TGTGCCAGCAGTCGCGGAGGACAGGGAAGTCAGCCCCAGCATTTT. Encoded protein: CASSRGGQGSQPQHF.

In its sample, this clonotype was seen a few times. This sequence joins TRBV7-2 and TRBJ2-2, with a tentative D call TRBD2 (6 bases). Trimming removed 5 bases from V and 3 bases from J, with 10 bases in between. CDR3 size: 14 residues. Germline CDR1 SGHTA, CDR2 FQGNSA. This CDR3 reads CASSNRRDTGELFF. CDR3 DNA: TGTGCCAGCAGCAATCGGAGGGACACCGGGGAGCTGTTTTTT.